This is a list of T cell receptor beta chains from one sample in a study of CD4 T cells in relation to SARS-CoV-2 and coronaviruses. Using immunoSEQ multiplex PCR, the repertoire was profiled, and TCRdb retains in-frame clones only, with some absent. Among about 24,000 clones listed, approximately 72% were seen once. For these TCRs, the target antigens are not known. Sequenced sample: CD4+ T cells from PBMCs, cultured in vitro. These receptors were obtained from a human donor in good health. The CDR3 runs from the conserved cysteine through the conserved F or W. D genes are given only for firm matches. Some rows mark clone size as missing; the rest say once, few, many or name a class of expanded clone.

V gene: TRBV6-5; J gene: TRBJ2-5; D gene: TRBD2; clone size: NA; CDR3 DNA: TGTGCCAGCAGTTCTTGGCAGCGGGAGTCGCAAGAGACCCAGTACTTC; CDR3 protein: CASSSWQRESQETQYF
V gene: TRBV19; J gene: TRBJ1-5; D gene: NA; clone size: NA; CDR3 DNA: TGTGCCAGTGGCCCCGCTCTCAATCAGCCCCAGCATTTT; CDR3 protein: CASGPALNQPQHF
V gene: TRBV18; J gene: TRBJ1-2; D gene: TRBD1; clone size: NA; CDR3 DNA: TGTGCCAGCTCCCCACAGGGGGCGGATGGCTACACCTTC; CDR3 protein: CASSPQGADGYTF
V gene: TRBV29-1; J gene: TRBJ2-3; D gene: TRBD1; clone size: NA; CDR3 DNA: TGCAGCGGGGGAAGGACAGGGAGCGGTACGCAGTATTTT; CDR3 protein: CSGGRTGSGTQYF
V gene: TRBV19; J gene: TRBJ1-1; D gene: NA; clone size: NA; CDR3 DNA: TGTGCCAGTAGTCGACAACCGTCTCCTCCTGTTGAAGCTTTCTTT; CDR3 protein: CASSRQPSPPVEAFF
V gene: TRBV4-2; J gene: TRBJ1-3; D gene: NA; clone size: NA; CDR3 DNA: TGTGCCAGCAGCCAGATAGGGCCTGGAAACACCATATATTTT; CDR3 protein: CASSQIGPGNTIYF
V gene: TRBV24-1; J gene: TRBJ1-2; D gene: TRBD1; clone size: NA; CDR3 DNA: TGTGCCACCAGAAAAGGACAGGGGATCTACACCTTC; CDR3 protein: CATRKGQGIYTF
V gene: TRBV5-4; J gene: TRBJ2-7; D gene: NA; clone size: NA; CDR3 DNA: TGTGCCAGCAGCTTGAACTTAAACTACGAGCAGTACTTC; CDR3 protein: CASSLNLNYEQYF
V gene: TRBV12-5; J gene: TRBJ2-7; D gene: NA; clone size: NA; CDR3 DNA: TGTGCTAGTGGCCACGCCGGGACCACCTACGAGCAGTACTTC; CDR3 protein: CASGHAGTTYEQYF
V gene: TRBV6-6; J gene: TRBJ1-1; D gene: NA; clone size: NA; CDR3 DNA: TGTGCCAGCAGTTACGCCAGGGCTGACGCTTTCTTT; CDR3 protein: CASSYARADAFF
V gene: TRBV24-1; J gene: TRBJ2-5; D gene: TRBD2; clone size: NA; CDR3 DNA: TGTGCCACCAGTGATGTGGGACTAGCGGGAGCGCGCGACGAGACCCAGTACTTC; CDR3 protein: CATSDVGLAGARDETQYF
V gene: TRBV24-1; J gene: TRBJ2-1; D gene: TRBD1; clone size: medium-sized; CDR3 DNA: TGTGCCACCAGTGATACCGGGACAGGAGTTAGCAATGAGCAGTTCTTC; CDR3 protein: CATSDTGTGVSNEQFF
V gene: TRBV3-1/TRBV3-2; J gene: TRBJ1-5; D gene: NA; clone size: NA; CDR3 DNA: TGTGCCAGCAGCCAAAGCAGGGAGGGTCAGCCCCAGCATTTT; CDR3 protein: CASSQSREGQPQHF
V gene: TRBV5-1; J gene: TRBJ1-6; D gene: TRBD1; clone size: once; CDR3 DNA: TGCGCCAGCAGCTCAGGGGGAGGCAGTAATTCACCCCTCCACTTT; CDR3 protein: CASSSGGGSNSPLHF
V gene: TRBV7-8; J gene: TRBJ1-5; D gene: TRBD1; clone size: NA; CDR3 DNA: TGTGCCAGCAGCCGAGAGACAGGGGGGGGTCAGCCCCAGCATTTT; CDR3 protein: CASSRETGGGQPQHF
V gene: TRBV29-1; J gene: TRBJ2-1; D gene: NA; clone size: NA; CDR3 DNA: TGCAGCGTCTCAAGCGGTTATGAGCAGTTCTTC; CDR3 protein: CSVSSGYEQFF
V gene: TRBV9; J gene: TRBJ2-5; D gene: TRBD2; clone size: NA; CDR3 DNA: TGTGCCAGCAGCGTGACTAGCGTCAAGGGAGAGACCCAGTACTTC; CDR3 protein: CASSVTSVKGETQYF